Below are 29 T cell receptor beta chains sequenced from a single sample in a study of radiotherapy plus CTLA-4 blockade in lung cancer. Some clones are missing from TCRdb's copy, which holds only in-frame ones; the method was immunoSEQ multiplex PCR. Of around 100,000 clones listed, over 65% are singletons. Sequences were derived from peripheral blood, sampled from a patient treated with radiotherapy plus ipilimumab. The receptors originated from a human donor with non-small cell lung cancer that progressed on radiotherapy plus ipilimumab. Some clones in this sample may be carry-over from other donors' samples.

This clone was found once. V and J are TRBV11-3 and TRBJ2-1; 7 bases map to TRBD1. The V segment lost 4 bases and the J segment 2 bases; nucleotides outside the gene matches: 20. CDR1 is SGHNT, CDR2 YENEEA, per germline. This CDR3 region has 20 residues. CDR3 DNA: TGTGCCAGCAGCTCGGATCTAACAGGGGTTTCTTCCCCGACCTACAATGAGCAGTTCTTC. Translating it yields CASSSDLTGVSSPTYNEQFF.

This clone was found once. V gene TRBV11-3 combines with J gene TRBJ2-7, with D possibly being TRBD1 or TRBD2 (5 bases each). Germline V gene lookup returns CDR1 SGHNT and CDR2 YENEEA. The CDR3 spans 15 residues. Trimming removed 0 bases at V and 0 bases at J, with 9 bases between. The CDR3 reads CASSLDGAGSYEQYF. The CDR3 nucleotides read TGTGCCAGCAGCTTAGACGGGGCGGGCTCCTACGAGCAGTACTTC. Supplemented by reference TRBV11-3 and TRBJ2-7, the full variable domain reads EAGVVQSPRYKIIEKKQPVAFWCNPISGHNTLYWYLQNLGQGPELLIRYENEEAVDDSQLPKDRFSAERLKGVDSTLKIQPAELGDSAVYLCASSLDGAGSYEQYFGPGTRLTVT.

The chain employs TRBV5-1 and TRBJ2-1, with 9 bases fitting TRBD2. This CDR3 is 16 amino acids long. After removal of 5 bases from V and 4 bases from J, the junction contained 10 bases not matched to a gene. Germline CDR1 SGHRS, CDR2 YFSETQ. The CDR3 region has the DNA TGCGCCAGCAGTCCTGGGGCTAGCGGGGCTTACAATGAGCAGTTCTTC. Translation gives CASSPGASGAYNEQFF. The full variable domain, rest sourced from reference TRBV5-1 and TRBJ2-1, is KAGVTQTPRYLIKTRGQQVTLSCSPISGHRSVSWYQQTPGQGLQFLFEYFSETQRNKGNFPGRFSGRQFSNSRSEMNVSTLELGDSALYLCASSPGASGAYNEQFFGPGTRLTVL.

V and J are TRBV7-2 and TRBJ2-3, with 12 bases lining up with TRBD2. V was pared by 0 bases and J by 9 bases, with 4 bases of the junction left unmatched. The CDR3 has 15 amino acids. Germline-derived CDR1 and CDR2 are SGHTA and FQGNSA. In DNA, the CDR3 is TGTGCCAGCAGCTTAGCCTCTAGCGGGGGGGTCACGCAGTATTTT. This gives the protein CASSLASSGGVTQYF.

The chain recombines TRBV9 with TRBJ1-6; a possible D gene is TRBD1 (6 bases). CDR3 length equals 16 residues. With 3 bases removed from V and 11 bases from J, the gap between germline ends came to 21 bases. CDR1 and CDR2 (germline): SGDLS, YYNGEE. CDR3 sequence: CASSASGTPLGAPLHF. CDR3 DNA sequence: TGTGCCAGCAGCGCCTCGGGGACACCTCTCGGGGCACCCCTCCACTTT.

The chain links TRBV5-6 to TRBJ2-5; 7 positions match TRBD1. Per germline, CDR1 SGHDT and CDR2 YYEEEE. The CDR3 covers 15 residues. The trim removed 5 bases at V and 4 bases at J, leaving 11 bases unmatched. The CDR3 DNA is TGTGCCAGCAGTATTGTAGGGGGCATCGGAGAGACCCAGTACTTC. As protein: CASSIVGGIGETQYF.

This sequence joins TRBV28 and TRBJ1-5; 8 bases line up with TRBD1. The V gene end was trimmed by 2 bases and the J gene end by 2 bases; junction bases not matched to a gene: 2. The CDR3 length is 15 residues. CDR1 MDHEN and CDR2 SYDVKM come from the germline V gene. The CDR3 sequence: CASSLTTGGNQPQHF. The CDR3 nucleotides are TGTGCCAGCAGTTTAACGACAGGGGGCAATCAGCCCCAGCATTTT. Based on the CDR3 plus reference TRBV28 and TRBJ1-5, the full variable domain is DVKVTQSSRYLVKRTGEKVFLECVQDMDHENMFWYRQDPGLGLRLIYFSYDVKMKEKGDIPEGYSVSREKKERFSLILESASTNQTSMYLCASSLTTGGNQPQHFGDGTRLSIL.

This clone was seen a handful of times. The sample holds other DNA sequences that translate to the same CDR3. V is TRBV29-1 and J is TRBJ1-1, with D unresolved. Germline-derived CDR1 and CDR2 are SQVTM and ANQGSEA. Trimming shortened V by 7 bases and J by 3 bases, and 12 bases separated the two germline ends. The CDR3 has 12 amino acids. CDR3 nucleotides: TGCAGCGCCGGGCAGGAGGACACTGAAGCTTTCTTT. Protein product: CSAGQEDTEAFF.

The chain carries TRBV7-2 and TRBJ2-3; TRBD1 aligns across 8 bases. V shed 3 bases and J 4 bases; nucleotides not matched to a gene: 6. The CDR3 totals 15 residues. Looked up from germline, CDR1 is SGHTA and CDR2 is FQGNSA. The CDR3 nucleotides are TGTGCCAGCAGCTTGCCGGACAGGGAGTCAGATACGCAGTATTTT. Residues: CASSLPDRESDTQYF.

This chain uses TRBV11-2 with TRBJ2-1; 13 bases are a match to TRBD2. This CDR3 is built from 15 residues. With V trimmed by 5 bases and J by 5 bases, 3 bases remained unmatched. Per the germline V gene, CDR1 is SGHAT and CDR2 is FQNNGV. The CDR3, as DNA: TGTGCCAGCAGCAGGGGACTAGCGGGAAACAATGAGCAGTTCTTC. Its protein is CASSRGLAGNNEQFF.

J is TRBJ1-1 and V is TRBV29-1; no clear D gene. Germline V gene lookup returns CDR1 SQVTM and CDR2 ANQGSEA. V lost 5 bases and J 0 bases, leaving 13 bases between the germline ends. The CDR3 has 14 residues. CDR3 region: CSVSGLRLNTEAFF. The DNA of the CDR3 is TGCAGCGTTTCGGGGTTAAGGTTGAACACTGAAGCTTTCTTT.

V usage is TRBV23-1 and J usage is TRBJ1-1; 8 nucleotides line up with TRBD1. TRBV23-1 is annotated as an ORF whose role is uncertain. The J segment lost 4 bases and the V segment lost 4 bases, leaving 5 bases of the junction unmatched. The CDR3 extends over 14 amino acids. DNA of the CDR3: TGCGCCAGCAGTCCCGACAGGGGAGGCACTGAAGCTTTCTTT. Translation gives CASSPDRGGTEAFF.

As DNA, the CDR3 is TGTGCCACCAGCAGAGATCCCGAAGCCTATGAGCAGTTCTTC. Protein sequence: CATSRDPEAYEQFF. The chain couples TRBV15 to TRBJ2-1; D gene unclear. CDR3 length: 14 amino acids. V lost 0 bases to trimming and J lost 8 bases, with 11 bases between them. Per the germline V gene, CDR1 is LNHNV and CDR2 is YYDKDF (reference sequence).

This sequence joins TRBV7-2 and TRBJ1-2; D remains unclear. V shed 6 bases and J shed 4 bases, with 9 bases lying between them. This CDR3 has 12 amino acids. Germline lookup yields CDR1 SGHTA and CDR2 FQGNSA. CDR3 amino acids: CASSTSLYGYTF. As DNA, the CDR3 is TGTGCCAGCAGTACATCGCTCTATGGCTACACCTTC.

The chain recombines TRBV29-1 with TRBJ1-1, with 7 nucleotides matching TRBD1. The V gene's germline CDR1 is SQVTM and CDR2 ANQGSEA. The CDR3 extends over 13 amino acids. V lost 4 bases to trimming and J lost 2 bases; unmatched junction nucleotides: 4. DNA for the CDR3: TGCAGCGTTGCTGGGACAGCCAACACTGAAGCTTTCTTT. Protein: CSVAGTANTEAFF.

The CDR3 DNA follows: TGTGCCAGCAGCCGAGACAGCTCTGGGGCCAACGTCCTGACTTTC. It yields the protein CASSRDSSGANVLTF. J is TRBJ2-6 and V is TRBV6-6; possible D gene TRBD1, 5 bases. Trimming took 6 bases from V and 0 from J, leaving 9 bases between them. The CDR3 has 15 residues. Germline V lookup: CDR1 MNHNY, CDR2 SVGAGI (reference sequence).

The V call is TRBV18, the J call TRBJ1-6, with 7 bases fitting TRBD1. From germline, CDR1 is KGHSH and CDR2 LQKENI. J gave up 7 bases and V 3 bases, and 9 bases lay outside the gene matches. There are 16 residues in the CDR3. This CDR3 is CASSPLAQGGNSPLHF. The CDR3 DNA reads TGTGCCAGCTCACCCCTAGCCCAGGGGGGGAATTCACCCCTCCACTTT.

J is TRBJ2-7 and V is TRBV6-5, with 7 positions matching TRBD1. This CDR3 spans 15 amino acids. The germline V gene encodes CDR1 MNHEY and CDR2 SVGAGI. V dropped 2 bases and J dropped 2; count of bases not matched to a gene: 6. CDR3 sequence reads: CASSYQTTGTYEQYF. CDR3 DNA sequence: TGTGCCAGCAGTTACCAAACGACAGGGACCTACGAGCAGTACTTC.

The V call is TRBV7-8, the J call TRBJ1-1; TRBD1 agrees at 9 bases. The germline V gene has CDR1 SGHVS and CDR2 FQNEAQ. Trimming took 5 bases from V and 11 from J; bases not matched to a gene: 6. The CDR3 extends over 12 amino acids. The CDR3 reads CASSVTGGRAFF. The CDR3 nucleotides read TGTGCCAGCAGCGTAACAGGGGGCCGGGCTTTCTTT.

This chain joins TRBV7-2 and TRBJ1-1; D unclear. The germline V gene has CDR1 SGHTA and CDR2 FQGNSA. The CDR3 extends over 18 amino acids. The V and J ends lost 5 bases and 7 bases respectively, with 29 bases between them. The CDR3 here is CASSIKIAGLLRKDEAFF. The CDR3, as DNA: TGTGCCAGCAGCATTAAGATCGCAGGTCTCCTGCGGAAAGATGAAGCTTTCTTT. The full variable domain, rest sourced from reference TRBV7-2 and TRBJ1-1, is GAGVSQSPSNKVTEKGKDVELRCDPISGHTALYWYRQSLGQGLEFLIYFQGNSAPDKSGLPSDRFSAERTGGSVSTLTIQRTQQEDSAVYLCASSIKIAGLLRKDEAFFGQGTRLTVV.

This clone has just one count. J is TRBJ2-1 and V is TRBV11-2, with TRBD1 as a possible D gene (5 bases). The V gene's germline CDR1 is SGHAT and CDR2 FQNNGV. This CDR3 is built from 11 residues. Trimming cost V 0 bases and J 15 bases, with 9 bases left between them. This CDR3 is CASSLEGVAFF. The CDR3 DNA sequence: TGTGCCAGCAGCTTAGAAGGGGTGGCGTTCTTC.

The chain is built from TRBV7-2 and TRBJ2-7, with 10 bases that match TRBD2. This CDR3 has 15 amino acids. V dropped 5 bases and J dropped 0; count of bases not matched to a gene: 4. CDR1 and CDR2 from the germline V gene are SGHTA and FQGNSA. CDR3 residues: CASSLTSGASYEQYF. The DNA of the CDR3 is TGTGCCAGCAGCCTAACTAGCGGGGCCTCCTACGAGCAGTACTTC.

The chain joins TRBV6-4 to TRBJ1-1; TRBD1 aligns across 10 bases. V was pared by 5 bases and J by 8 bases, with 5 bases of the junction left unmatched. CDR1 is MRHNA, CDR2 SNTAGT, per germline. This CDR3 is built from 13 residues. CDR3 in amino acids: CASSSDRGREAFF. The CDR3, as DNA: TGTGCCAGCAGTAGCGACAGGGGGCGGGAAGCTTTCTTT.

The CDR3 loop reads CASSPDRGRTEKLFF. Here the CDR3 DNA reads TGTGCCAGCTCACCCGACAGGGGACGTACTGAAAAACTGTTTTTT. The rearrangement links TRBV18 to TRBJ1-4, with 8 bases lining up with TRBD1. The CDR3 consists of 15 residues. Germline CDR1 is KGHSH and CDR2 is LQKENI. V gave up 3 bases and J gave up 7 bases; unmatched junction bases: 7.

This chain uses TRBV27 with TRBJ2-5, with D possibly TRBD2 on 5 matching bases. V was cut by 7 bases and J by 3 bases, with 15 bases left in between. The length of the CDR3 is 14 residues. Germline-derived CDR1 and CDR2 are MNHEY and SMNVEV (reference sequence). The CDR3 reads CASNLGGNKETQYF. CDR3 DNA: TGTGCCAGCAACCTCGGAGGAAACAAAGAGACCCAGTACTTC.

The chain is built from TRBV7-9 and TRBJ2-5, with D tentatively TRBD1 or TRBD2 (5 bases each). The CDR3 loop spans 14 amino acids. Germline V gene sequence: CDR1 SEHNR, CDR2 FQNEAQ (reference sequence). Trimming removed 5 bases at V and 5 bases at J, with 15 bases between. CDR3 in amino acids: CASSPGTRTETQYF. For the CDR3, the DNA is TGTGCCAGCAGCCCCGGGACCCGCACGGAGACCCAGTACTTC.

V usage is TRBV11-1 and J usage is TRBJ2-7, with unresolved D. The ends were cut back, 0 bases at V and 3 bases at J, with 6 bases in the middle. This CDR3 has 13 amino acids. Germline V CDR1 and CDR2: SGHAT, FQDESV (reference sequence). The CDR3 sequence is CASSLAWGYEQYF. The CDR3 bases are TGTGCCAGCAGCTTAGCGTGGGGCTACGAGCAGTACTTC.

The chain uses TRBV11-2 and TRBJ2-1; TRBD2 might be the D (7 bases). Germline V lookup: CDR1 SGHAT, CDR2 FQNNGV. This CDR3 region has 18 residues. V lost 5 bases, J lost 4 bases, and 24 bases lay in between. The CDR3 region is CASSASPRGAGLYNEQFF. CDR3 nucleotide sequence: TGTGCCAGCAGCGCTAGCCCCAGGGGAGCGGGACTATACAATGAGCAGTTCTTC.

The chain recombines TRBV18 with TRBJ2-7; TRBD1 agrees at 8 bases. This CDR3 is 17 amino acids long. The V segment lost 2 bases and the J segment 3 bases; nucleotides outside the gene matches: 12. The germline CDR1 and CDR2 sequences are KGHSH and LQKENI. CDR3 residues: CASSPVEYRGKYYEQYF. The CDR3 DNA reads as TGTGCCAGCTCACCAGTCGAGTACAGGGGGAAATACTACGAGCAGTACTTC. Based on the CDR3 plus reference TRBV18 and TRBJ2-7, the full variable domain is NAGVMQNPRHLVRRRGQEARLRCSPMKGHSHVYWYRQLPEEGLKFMVYLQKENIIDESGMPKERFSAEFPKEGPSILRIQQVVRGDSAAYFCASSPVEYRGKYYEQYFGPGTRLTVT.